The entry that follows covers one T cell receptor beta chain sequence. This clone's antigen is unknown. Base-call qualities are not available, and no considerably larger clone is one nucleotide away. Additional DNA sequences in this sample encode the identical CDR3. This entry belongs to a study of cytomegalovirus exposure and HLA in healthy donors (dated by TCRdb to 2016 to 2017). A note on the overall study: A later analysis indicated that the roughly 130 validation repertoires were generated on the platform also employed for the roughly 730 repertoires of the first cohort. The study aimed to test whether signatures of past pathogen exposure could be identified by cataloging public T cell receptors. Along with the approximately 700-subject first cohort, a separate validation cohort of over a hundred different subjects was used. The study combined high-throughput TCR immunosequencing, statistical association of individual TCRs with disease status, and machine learning to predict cytomegalovirus infection status.

Broad study findings and their caveats: Most TCR sequences were seen in very few donors, while some public TCRs were found in many individuals. Cytomegalovirus status was reported to be diagnosed by the classifier with high specificity and sensitivity in both the original and validation cohorts. All 130 or so repertoires were used to score co-occurrence in the validation cohort in a later analysis, because that analysis had no HLA typing for the cohort. In vitro tests confirmed that a few of the cytomegalovirus-associated TCR beta chains recognize cytomegalovirus antigens. A total of 164 TCR beta chains were listed by the study as associated with cytomegalovirus. Subsequent analysis determined that TCRs grouped into clusters in the first cohort also showed a tendency toward co-occurrence across the 120 validation repertoires, and 85% to 95% of cluster scores exceeded 0. The authors suggested that the approach could potentially be generalized to other disease states and immunological phenotypes.

Libraries were prepared through the immunoSEQ multiplex PCR assay. Under the source paper's analysis protocol: A statistical classification framework was developed to diagnose cytomegalovirus status using the catalog of TCR beta chain sequences. TCRdb re-hosts the immuneACCESS table, in-frame sequences only. Its copies lack some clones; in the studies checked, an unresolved V gene accounts for under half of them, and the cause for the rest is not known. The V and J calls and clone size are taken from that table; D and trimming were inferred from the DNA. This sample is represented by 130,000 or so clones; roughly 89% of them were singletons. About 10% of the sample lies in the top ten. The donors were included in the validation cohort of over a hundred subjects, a group kept apart from the roughly 670-subject first cohort. The receptor's source is a woman younger than 35 in good health and CMV-seropositive. What was sequenced was PBMCs.

The DNA sequence is TGTGCCAGCAGCTTAGCGCGAGGTACAGGCTCCTACGAGCAGTACTTC. Translated, it gives CASSLARGTGSYEQYF. The chain joins TRBV7-9 to TRBJ2-7; TRBD1 is a weak D gene call, 5 bases matching. Reading the germline V gene (reference sequence) gives CDR1 SEHNR and CDR2 FQNEAQ. The CDR3 holds 16 amino acids from the cysteine to the phenylalanine. Only CDR3 DNA is held: 48 bases, read in frame from base 1. The V end loses 0 bases and the J end loses 0 bases, and a stretch of 12 bases separates them.